This T cell receptor (beta chain) stems from a study of blood T cell repertoires in COVID-19. On the study more broadly: Sample material is recorded as cDNA or gDNA derived from T cells, B-cell-depleted T cells, or PBMCs.

Per the original methods: Reference gene primer amplification yielded estimated nucleated cell counts. Assay: immunoSEQ multiplex PCR; the TCRdb copy retains only in-frame clones and omits some. Clone size and V and J calls were adopted from that table, with D and trimming inferred from the DNA. The sample yields about 97,000 clones, almost 85% seen once. Sequencing was carried out using peripheral blood. This receptor was identified in a man between 65 and 85 years old with acute or convalescent COVID-19.

CDR3 bases: TGTGCCAGCAGTGGAGGACAGGGAGTCCATGAGCAGTTCTTC. It encodes CASSGGQGVHEQFF. This chain uses TRBV25-1 with TRBJ2-1, with TRBD1 identical over 8 bases. The CDR3 is 14 amino acids. V lost 4 bases, J lost 8 bases, and 7 bases stayed unmatched. The germline CDR1 and CDR2 sequences are MGHDK and SYGVNS. The full variable domain, with the rest looked up from reference TRBV25-1 and TRBJ2-1, is EADIYQTPRYLVIGTGKKITLECSQTMGHDKMYWYQQDPGMELHLIHYSYGVNSTEKGDLSSESTVSRIRTEHFPLTLESARPSHTSQYLCASSGGQGVHEQFFGPGTRLTVL.